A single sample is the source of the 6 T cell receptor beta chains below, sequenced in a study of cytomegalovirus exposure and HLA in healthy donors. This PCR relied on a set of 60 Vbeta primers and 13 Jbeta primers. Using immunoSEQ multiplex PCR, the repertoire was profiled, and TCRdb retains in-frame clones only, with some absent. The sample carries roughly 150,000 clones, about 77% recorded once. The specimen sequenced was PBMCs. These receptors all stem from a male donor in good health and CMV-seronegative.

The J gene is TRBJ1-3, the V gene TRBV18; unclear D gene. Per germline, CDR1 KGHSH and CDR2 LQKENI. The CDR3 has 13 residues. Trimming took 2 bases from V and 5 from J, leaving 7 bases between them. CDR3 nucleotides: TGTGCCAGCTCACCAGTGGCACGAAACACCATATATTTT. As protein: CASSPVARNTIYF.

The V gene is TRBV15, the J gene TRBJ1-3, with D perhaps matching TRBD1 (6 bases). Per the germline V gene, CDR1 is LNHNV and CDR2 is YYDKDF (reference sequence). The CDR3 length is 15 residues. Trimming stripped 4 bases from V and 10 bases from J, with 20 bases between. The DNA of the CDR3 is TGTGCCACCAGCACCGGGACACTGAGGGAGAGGACCATATATTTT. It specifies CATSTGTLRERTIYF.

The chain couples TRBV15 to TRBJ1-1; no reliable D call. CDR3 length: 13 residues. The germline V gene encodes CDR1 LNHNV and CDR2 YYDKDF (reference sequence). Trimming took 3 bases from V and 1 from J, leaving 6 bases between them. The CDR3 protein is CATSRAGNTEAFF. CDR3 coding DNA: TGTGCCACCAGCAGGGCAGGGAACACTGAAGCTTTCTTT.

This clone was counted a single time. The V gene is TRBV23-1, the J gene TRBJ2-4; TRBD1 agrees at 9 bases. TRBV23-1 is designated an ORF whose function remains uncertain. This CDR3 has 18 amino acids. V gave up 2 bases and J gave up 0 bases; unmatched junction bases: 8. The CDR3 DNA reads TGCGCCAGCAGTCAACCCCCGAGGGACAGGGTAGCCAAAAACATTCAGTACTTC. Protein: CASSQPPRDRVAKNIQYF.

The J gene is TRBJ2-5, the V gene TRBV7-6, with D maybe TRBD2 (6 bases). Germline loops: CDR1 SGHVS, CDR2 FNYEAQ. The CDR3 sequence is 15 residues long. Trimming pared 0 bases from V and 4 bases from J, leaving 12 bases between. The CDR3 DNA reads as TGTGCCAGCAGCTTAGCGCCCCAGGGAGGAGAGACCCAGTACTTC. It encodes CASSLAPQGGETQYF.

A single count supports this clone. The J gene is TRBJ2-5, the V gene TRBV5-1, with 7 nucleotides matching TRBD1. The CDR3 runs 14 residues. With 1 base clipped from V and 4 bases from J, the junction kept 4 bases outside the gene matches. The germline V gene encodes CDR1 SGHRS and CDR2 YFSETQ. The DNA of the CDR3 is TGCGCCAGCAGCTTGTCGACAGGGACAGAGACCCAGTACTTC. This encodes CASSLSTGTETQYF.